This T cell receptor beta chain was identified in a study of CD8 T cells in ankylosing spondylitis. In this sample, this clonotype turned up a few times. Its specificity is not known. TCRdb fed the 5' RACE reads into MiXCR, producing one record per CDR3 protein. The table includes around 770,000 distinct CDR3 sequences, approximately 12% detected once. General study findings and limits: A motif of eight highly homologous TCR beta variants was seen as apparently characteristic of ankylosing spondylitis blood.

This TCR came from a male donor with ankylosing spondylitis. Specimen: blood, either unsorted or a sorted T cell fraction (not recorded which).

In DNA form, the CDR3 reads TGCGCCAGCAGCCAGACACAGGGAGGGTCCTACGAGCAGTACTTC. Amino acids: CASSQTQGGSYEQYF. The V call is TRBV4-3, the J call TRBJ2-7; D might be TRBD2 (7 bases). Germline CDR1 reads LGHNA; CDR2 reads YSLEER. The CDR3 length is 15 residues. V lost 3 bases and J lost 1, with 13 bases in between.